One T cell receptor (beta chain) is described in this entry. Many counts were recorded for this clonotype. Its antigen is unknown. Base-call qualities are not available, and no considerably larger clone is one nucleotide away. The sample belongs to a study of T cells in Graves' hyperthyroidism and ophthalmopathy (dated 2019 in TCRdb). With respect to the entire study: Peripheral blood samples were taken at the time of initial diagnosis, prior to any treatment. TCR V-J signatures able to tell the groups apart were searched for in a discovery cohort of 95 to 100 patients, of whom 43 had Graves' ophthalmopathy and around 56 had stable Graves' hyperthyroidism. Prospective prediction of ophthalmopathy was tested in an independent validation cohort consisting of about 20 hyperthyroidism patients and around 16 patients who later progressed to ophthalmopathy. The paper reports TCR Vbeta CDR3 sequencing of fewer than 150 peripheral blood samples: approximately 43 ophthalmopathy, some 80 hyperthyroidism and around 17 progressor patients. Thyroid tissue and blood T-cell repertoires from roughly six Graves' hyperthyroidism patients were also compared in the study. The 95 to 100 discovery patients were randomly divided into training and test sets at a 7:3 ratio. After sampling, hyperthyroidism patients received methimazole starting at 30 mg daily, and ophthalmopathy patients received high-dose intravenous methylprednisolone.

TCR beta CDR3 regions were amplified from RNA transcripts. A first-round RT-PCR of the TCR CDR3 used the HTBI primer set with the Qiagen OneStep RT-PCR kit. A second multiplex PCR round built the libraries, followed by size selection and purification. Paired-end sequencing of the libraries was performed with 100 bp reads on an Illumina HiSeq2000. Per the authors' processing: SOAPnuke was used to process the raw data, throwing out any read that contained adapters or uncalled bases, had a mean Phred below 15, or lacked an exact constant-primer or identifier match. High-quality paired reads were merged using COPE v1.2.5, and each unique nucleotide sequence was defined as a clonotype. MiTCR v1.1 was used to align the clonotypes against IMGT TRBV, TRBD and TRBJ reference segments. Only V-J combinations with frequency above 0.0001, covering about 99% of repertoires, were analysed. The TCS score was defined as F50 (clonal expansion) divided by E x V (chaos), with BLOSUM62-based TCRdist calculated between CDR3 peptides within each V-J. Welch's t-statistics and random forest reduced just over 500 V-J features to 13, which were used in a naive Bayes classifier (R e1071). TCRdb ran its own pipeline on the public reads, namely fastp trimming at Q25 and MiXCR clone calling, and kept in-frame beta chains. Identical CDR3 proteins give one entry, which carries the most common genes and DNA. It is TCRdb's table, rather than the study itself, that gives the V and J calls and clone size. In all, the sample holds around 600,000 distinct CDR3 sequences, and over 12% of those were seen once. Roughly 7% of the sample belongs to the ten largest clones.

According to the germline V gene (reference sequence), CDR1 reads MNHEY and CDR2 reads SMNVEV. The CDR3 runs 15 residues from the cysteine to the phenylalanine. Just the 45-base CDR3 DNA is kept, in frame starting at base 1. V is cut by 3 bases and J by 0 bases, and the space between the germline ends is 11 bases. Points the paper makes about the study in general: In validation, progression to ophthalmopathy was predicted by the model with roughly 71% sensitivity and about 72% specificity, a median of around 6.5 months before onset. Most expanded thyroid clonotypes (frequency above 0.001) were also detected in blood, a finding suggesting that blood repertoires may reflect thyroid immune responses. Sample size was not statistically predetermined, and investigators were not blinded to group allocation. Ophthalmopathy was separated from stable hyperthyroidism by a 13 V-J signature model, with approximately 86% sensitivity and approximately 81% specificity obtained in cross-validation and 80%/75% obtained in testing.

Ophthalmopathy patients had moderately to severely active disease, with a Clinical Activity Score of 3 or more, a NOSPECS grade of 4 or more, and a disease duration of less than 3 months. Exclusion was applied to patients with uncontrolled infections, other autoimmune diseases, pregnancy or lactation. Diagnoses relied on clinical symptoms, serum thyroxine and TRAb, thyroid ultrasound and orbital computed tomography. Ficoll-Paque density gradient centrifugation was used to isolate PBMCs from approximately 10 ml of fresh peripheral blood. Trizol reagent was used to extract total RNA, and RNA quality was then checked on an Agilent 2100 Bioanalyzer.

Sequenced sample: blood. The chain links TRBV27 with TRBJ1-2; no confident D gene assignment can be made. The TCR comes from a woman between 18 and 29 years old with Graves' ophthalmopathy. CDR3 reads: CASSFGLRANYGYTF. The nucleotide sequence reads TGTGCCAGCAGTTTCGGACTGAGAGCTAACTATGGCTACACCTTC.